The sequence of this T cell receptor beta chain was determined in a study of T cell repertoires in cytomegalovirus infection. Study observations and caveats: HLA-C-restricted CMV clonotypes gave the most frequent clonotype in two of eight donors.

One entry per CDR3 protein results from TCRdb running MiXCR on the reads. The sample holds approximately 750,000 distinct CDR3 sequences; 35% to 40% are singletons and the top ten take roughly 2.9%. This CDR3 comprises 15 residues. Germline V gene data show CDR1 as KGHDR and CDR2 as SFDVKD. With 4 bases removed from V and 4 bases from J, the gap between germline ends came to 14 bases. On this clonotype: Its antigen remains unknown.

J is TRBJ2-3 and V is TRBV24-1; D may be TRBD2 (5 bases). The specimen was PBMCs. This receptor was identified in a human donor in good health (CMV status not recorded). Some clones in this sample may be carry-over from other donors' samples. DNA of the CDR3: TGTGCCACCAGTGACCTGACTGCGGGCCCAGATACGCAGTATTTT. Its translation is CATSDLTAGPDTQYF.